The rows below give T cell receptor beta chains drawn from one sample of a study of control samples from healthy donors and cancer patients. Data came from immunoSEQ multiplex PCR; TCRdb stores just in-frame clones and leaves some out. The sample consists of some 150,000 clones, roughly 93% of them appearing once. The material sequenced was blood. All receptors come from a man aged 45-60 years in good health. CDR3s leave out the opening cysteine and the closing phenylalanine or tryptophan. Each record gives: V gene, clone size, J gene, CDR3 protein. Clone size is stated in some rows and not others, as once, few, many or a class when expanded.

v_gene: TRBV6-2/TRBV6-3; abundance: -; j_gene: TRBJ2-1; CDR3aa: ASSTRTGGSYNEQF
v_gene: TRBV27; abundance: -; j_gene: TRBJ2-2; CDR3aa: ASSLQGFANTGELF
v_gene: TRBV27; abundance: -; j_gene: TRBJ1-5; CDR3aa: ASSFNSNQPQH
v_gene: TRBV7-9; abundance: -; j_gene: TRBJ2-1; CDR3aa: ASPLADEQF
v_gene: TRBV21-1; abundance: -; j_gene: TRBJ1-2; CDR3aa: ASSRAGAGYGYT
v_gene: TRBV28; abundance: -; j_gene: TRBJ1-1; CDR3aa: ASSQILGTVNTEAF
v_gene: TRBV5-1; abundance: once; j_gene: TRBJ1-1; CDR3aa: ASRDQGAWTEAF
v_gene: TRBV10-1; abundance: -; j_gene: TRBJ1-1; CDR3aa: ASTSVPRGAEAF
v_gene: TRBV29-1; abundance: -; j_gene: TRBJ1-2; CDR3aa: SVRTEGSYGYT
v_gene: TRBV5-1; abundance: -; j_gene: TRBJ2-3; CDR3aa: ASSLAGRGTDTQY
v_gene: TRBV28; abundance: -; j_gene: TRBJ2-2; CDR3aa: ASSPTSTGTKPRELF
v_gene: TRBV5-1; abundance: -; j_gene: TRBJ2-1; CDR3aa: ASSLLLAGGDEQF
v_gene: TRBV16; abundance: -; j_gene: TRBJ1-1; CDR3aa: ASIRGNTNTEAF
v_gene: TRBV28; abundance: -; j_gene: TRBJ1-2; CDR3aa: ASYGAVGGYT
v_gene: TRBV18; abundance: -; j_gene: TRBJ2-5; CDR3aa: ASSPVAAETQY
v_gene: TRBV18; abundance: -; j_gene: TRBJ1-1; CDR3aa: ASSQDRVAEAF
v_gene: TRBV6-5; abundance: once; j_gene: TRBJ1-2; CDR3aa: ATYPGGGLNGYT
v_gene: TRBV27; abundance: -; j_gene: TRBJ1-4; CDR3aa: ASGGGTGRGKLF
v_gene: TRBV10-3; abundance: -; j_gene: TRBJ2-3; CDR3aa: AISDRGTDTQY
v_gene: TRBV3-1/TRBV3-2; abundance: -; j_gene: TRBJ2-5; CDR3aa: ASRTGFETQY
v_gene: TRBV27; abundance: once; j_gene: TRBJ2-7; CDR3aa: ASSPYASGLSYEQY
v_gene: TRBV27; abundance: medium-sized; j_gene: TRBJ1-1; CDR3aa: ASSLKRTGTTEAF
v_gene: TRBV15; abundance: few; j_gene: TRBJ2-7; CDR3aa: ATSRDPSGRRDEQY
v_gene: TRBV5-1; abundance: -; j_gene: TRBJ1-2; CDR3aa: ASSPQDRVYGYT
v_gene: TRBV27; abundance: many; j_gene: TRBJ2-7; CDR3aa: ASSLALAGVNEQY
v_gene: TRBV19; abundance: -; j_gene: TRBJ1-3; CDR3aa: ATGVGNTIY
v_gene: TRBV7-2; abundance: once; j_gene: TRBJ2-5; CDR3aa: ASSSDSGAQY
v_gene: TRBV6-5; abundance: -; j_gene: TRBJ2-7; CDR3aa: ASSSSGGAREQY
v_gene: TRBV13; abundance: -; j_gene: TRBJ2-7; CDR3aa: ASSKPPSGPLREQY
v_gene: TRBV14; abundance: -; j_gene: TRBJ2-3; CDR3aa: ASSRWMGGSTDTQY
v_gene: TRBV7-8; abundance: -; j_gene: TRBJ1-2; CDR3aa: ASSLAPTLYGYT
v_gene: TRBV6-4; abundance: -; j_gene: TRBJ2-7; CDR3aa: ASSPRRSYEQY
v_gene: TRBV27; abundance: -; j_gene: TRBJ2-1; CDR3aa: ASKEWGDNKQF
v_gene: TRBV19; abundance: -; j_gene: TRBJ1-5; CDR3aa: ASSTGTGNQPQH
v_gene: TRBV5-4; abundance: once; j_gene: TRBJ2-7; CDR3aa: ATPSHLPPYEQY
v_gene: TRBV7-3; abundance: -; j_gene: TRBJ1-1; CDR3aa: ASREDWNTEAF
v_gene: TRBV11-2; abundance: -; j_gene: TRBJ2-7; CDR3aa: ASSLVAARGRFYEQY
v_gene: TRBV18; abundance: -; j_gene: TRBJ1-5; CDR3aa: ASSPISDRGSNQPQH
v_gene: TRBV5-4; abundance: -; j_gene: TRBJ1-3; CDR3aa: ASSLDLLQNTIY
v_gene: TRBV6-5; abundance: few; j_gene: TRBJ1-4; CDR3aa: ASSYSGGGEKLF
v_gene: TRBV3-1/TRBV3-2; abundance: few; j_gene: TRBJ1-6; CDR3aa: ASSQDLVQASSYNSPLH
v_gene: TRBV29-1; abundance: -; j_gene: TRBJ2-2; CDR3aa: SVEGEGGPGELF
v_gene: TRBV2; abundance: -; j_gene: TRBJ2-7; CDR3aa: ASSGLAGPTYEQY
v_gene: TRBV28; abundance: -; j_gene: TRBJ2-7; CDR3aa: ASSWDRAFYEQY
v_gene: TRBV19; abundance: -; j_gene: TRBJ1-3; CDR3aa: ASKSQGFGNTIY